The 13 T cell receptor beta chains in this list originate from one sample, sequenced in a study of cytomegalovirus exposure and HLA in healthy donors. A multiplex PCR was run with 60 Vbeta primers and 13 Jbeta primers. TCRdb's table, derived via immunoSEQ multiplex PCR, lists solely in-frame clones and lacks some. The data show about 160,000 clones, approximately 80% seen once. The sample consisted of PBMCs. Source of these receptors: a male donor in good health and CMV-seropositive.

A word on this clone: At one end the junction does not follow the germline gene, possibly because of a read error. The chain combines TRBV7-9 with TRBJ2-7; D gene ambiguous. The CDR3 extends over 11 amino acids. CDR1 is SEHNR and CDR2 is FQNEAQ in the germline V gene (reference sequence). DNA for the CDR3: TGTTCCAGCAGCCACTCCTACGAGCAGTACTTC. Translated: CSSSHSYEQYF.

The CDR3 nucleotides read TGTGCCAGCAGTCGCAGGACAGGGGGCTTCTACGAGCAGTACTTC. It codes for CASSRRTGGFYEQYF. The chain couples TRBV14 to TRBJ2-7; the match to TRBD1 covers 11 bases. The CDR3 spans 15 residues. The germline CDR1 and CDR2 sequences are SGHDN and FVKESK. V dropped 6 bases and J dropped 3; count of bases not matched to a gene: 7.

V is TRBV18 and J is TRBJ2-1; 9 bases fit TRBD2. The CDR3 is 13 amino acids. The ends lost 3 bases at V and 6 bases at J; junction bases unmatched: 0. Germline V CDR1 and CDR2: KGHSH, LQKENI. The CDR3: CASSPGLANEQFF. The CDR3 nucleotides are TGTGCCAGCTCACCGGGACTAGCCAATGAGCAGTTCTTC.

In DNA, the CDR3 is TGCGCCAGCAGCTCATTCCAAACGACGGGGTATAGCAATCAGCCCCAGCATTTT. It translates to CASSSFQTTGYSNQPQHF. The chain links TRBV5-1 to TRBJ1-5; D unclear. This CDR3 has 18 amino acids. CDR1 is SGHRS and CDR2 is YFSETQ in the germline V gene. The germline V and J ends were trimmed by 3 bases and 0 bases, with 19 bases remaining between them.

This clone was counted a few times. The CDR3 region is CASSTPGQGRASKAYNEQFF. CDR3 bases: TGTGCCAGCAGCACTCCGGGACAGGGGCGCGCTAGCAAGGCCTACAATGAGCAGTTCTTC. The chain links TRBV28 to TRBJ2-1; 10 bases are a match to TRBD1. V dropped 6 bases and J dropped 2; count of bases not matched to a gene: 19. CDR1 MDHEN and CDR2 SYDVKM come from the germline V gene. This CDR3 has 20 residues.

The gene calls are TRBV29-1 and TRBJ2-5; the D gene is possibly TRBD2 (7 bases). V lost 4 bases, J lost 5 bases, and 11 bases lay in between. CDR3 length: 12 amino acids. The germline CDR1 and CDR2 sequences are SQVTM and ANQGSEA. CDR3 in DNA: TGCAGCGTTGGGGGGGGCCGGGAGACCCAGTACTTC. Amino acid sequence: CSVGGGRETQYF.

This sequence joins TRBV28 and TRBJ1-6; D might be TRBD1 (6 bases). V was cut by 4 bases and J by 14 bases, with 24 bases left in between. In germline, CDR1 is MDHEN, CDR2 SYDVKM. CDR3 size: 16 residues. CDR3 region: CASSSADRRMAVALHF. For the CDR3, the DNA is TGTGCCAGCAGTTCTGCGGACAGACGGATGGCCGTAGCCCTCCACTTT. Full variable domain (remainder filled in from reference TRBV28 and TRBJ1-6): DVKVTQSSRYLVKRTGEKVFLECVQDMDHENMFWYRQDPGLGLRLIYFSYDVKMKEKGDIPEGYSVSREKKERFSLILESASTNQTSMYLCASSSADRRMAVALHFGNGTRLTVT.

This chain connects TRBV4-3 to TRBJ2-2; 16 nucleotides match TRBD2. Germline trimming cut 1 base from V and 5 bases from J; bases unmatched to any gene: 7. Germline lookup yields CDR1 LGHNA and CDR2 YSLEER. This CDR3 contains 19 residues. As DNA, the CDR3 is TGCGCCAGCAGCCAAGTCCCGGGACTAGCGGGAGGGAGGACCGGGGAGCTGTTTTTT. It codes for CASSQVPGLAGGRTGELFF.

The chain combines TRBV29-1 with TRBJ1-1; D is uncertain. The CDR3 is 10 residues long. Germline CDR1 is SQVTM and CDR2 is ANQGSEA. Trimming took off 5 bases at V and 8 bases at J, with 9 bases between the two ends. The CDR3 here is CSVPGSEAFF. DNA for the CDR3: TGCAGCGTTCCGGGTTCGGAAGCTTTCTTT.

This clone is a singleton in its sample. The chain uses TRBV6-5 and TRBJ1-4, with D possibly matching TRBD1 (6 bases). CDR3 size: 15 residues. The germline V gene has CDR1 MNHEY and CDR2 SVGAGI. The V gene lost 4 bases and the J gene lost 2 bases, with 11 bases spanning the gap. The CDR3 region is CASSFPGVTNEKLFF. DNA of the CDR3: TGTGCCAGCAGTTTCCCAGGGGTTACTAATGAAAAACTGTTTTTT.

The chain joins TRBV10-3 to TRBJ1-4, with D possibly matching TRBD1 (6 bases). Germline V gene lookup returns CDR1 ENHRY and CDR2 SYGVKD. V was cut by 3 bases and J by 5 bases, with 13 bases left in between. The CDR3 runs to 15 residues. This CDR3 reads CAISDRGGQNEKLFF. The CDR3 region has the DNA TGTGCCATCAGTGATAGGGGGGGACAAAATGAAAAACTGTTTTTT.

The V gene is TRBV6-5, the J gene TRBJ2-5; D is unresolved. V was trimmed by 0 bases and J by 2 bases, leaving 7 bases between them. The germline gives CDR1 MNHEY, CDR2 SVGAGI. CDR3 length equals 14 residues. CDR3 residues: CASSYSGFQETQYF. The CDR3 DNA sequence: TGTGCCAGCAGTTACTCCGGTTTTCAAGAGACCCAGTACTTC.

The CDR3 loop reads CASTWDSRFNQPQHF. The CDR3 coding sequence is TGTGCCAGTACCTGGGACAGCAGATTCAATCAGCCCCAGCATTTT. The chain carries TRBV19 and TRBJ1-5; 7 bases map to TRBD1. The ends lost 7 bases at V and 3 bases at J; junction bases unmatched: 9. Germline V gives CDR1 LNHDA, CDR2 SQIVND (reference sequence). The CDR3 contains 15 residues.